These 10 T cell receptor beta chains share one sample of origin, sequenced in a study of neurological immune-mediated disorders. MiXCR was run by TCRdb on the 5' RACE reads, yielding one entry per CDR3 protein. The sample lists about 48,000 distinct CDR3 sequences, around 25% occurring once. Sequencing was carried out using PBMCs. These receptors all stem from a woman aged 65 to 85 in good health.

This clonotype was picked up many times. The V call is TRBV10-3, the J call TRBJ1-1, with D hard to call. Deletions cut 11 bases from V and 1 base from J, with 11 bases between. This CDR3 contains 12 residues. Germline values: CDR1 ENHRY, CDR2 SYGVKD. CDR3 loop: CASRTGNTEAFF. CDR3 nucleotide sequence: TGTGCCTCGAGGACGGGGAACACTGAAGCTTTCTTT.

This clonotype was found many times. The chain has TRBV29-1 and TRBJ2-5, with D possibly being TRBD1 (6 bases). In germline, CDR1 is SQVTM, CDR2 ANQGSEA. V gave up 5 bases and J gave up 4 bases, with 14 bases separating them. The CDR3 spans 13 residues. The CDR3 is CSVSSGAPETQYF. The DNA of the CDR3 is TGCAGCGTTAGTTCAGGGGCCCCAGAGACCCAGTACTTC.

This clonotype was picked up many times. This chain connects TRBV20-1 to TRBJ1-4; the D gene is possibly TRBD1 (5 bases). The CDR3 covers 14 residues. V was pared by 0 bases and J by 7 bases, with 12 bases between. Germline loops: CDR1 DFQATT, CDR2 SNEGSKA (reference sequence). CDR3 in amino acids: CSAREGGNSEKLFF. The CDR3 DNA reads TGCAGTGCTAGAGAGGGGGGGAATAGTGAAAAACTGTTTTTT.

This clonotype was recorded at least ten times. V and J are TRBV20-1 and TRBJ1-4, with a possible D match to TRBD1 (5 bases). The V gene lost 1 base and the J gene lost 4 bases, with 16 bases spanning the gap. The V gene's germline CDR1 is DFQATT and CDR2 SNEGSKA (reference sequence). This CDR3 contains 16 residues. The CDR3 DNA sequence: TGCAGTGCTAGAGGGACCCCCCGGGACGGTAATGAAAAACTGTTTTTT. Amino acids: CSARGTPRDGNEKLFF.

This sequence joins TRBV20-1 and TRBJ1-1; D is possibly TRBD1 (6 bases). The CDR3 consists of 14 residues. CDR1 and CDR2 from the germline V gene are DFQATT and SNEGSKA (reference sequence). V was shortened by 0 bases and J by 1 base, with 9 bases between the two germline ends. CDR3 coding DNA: TGCAGTGCTAGAGATCAGGGGTGGAACACTGAAGCTTTCTTT. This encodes CSARDQGWNTEAFF.

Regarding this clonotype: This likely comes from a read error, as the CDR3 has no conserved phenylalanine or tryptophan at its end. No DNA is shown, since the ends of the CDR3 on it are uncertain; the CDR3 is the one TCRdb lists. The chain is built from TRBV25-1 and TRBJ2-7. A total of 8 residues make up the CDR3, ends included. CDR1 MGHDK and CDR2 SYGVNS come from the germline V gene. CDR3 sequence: CAIIRTKK.

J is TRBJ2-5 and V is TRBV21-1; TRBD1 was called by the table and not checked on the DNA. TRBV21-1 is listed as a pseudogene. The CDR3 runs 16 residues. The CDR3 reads CASSKAQGGGQETQYF. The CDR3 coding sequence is TGTGCCAGCAGCAAAGCGCAAGGAGGCGGCCAAGAGACCCAGTACTTC.

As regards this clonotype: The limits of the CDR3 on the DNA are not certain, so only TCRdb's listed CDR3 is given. CDR3 sequence: CASSFYICSAAFTGAGETQYF. The chain has TRBV5-5 and TRBJ2-5; TRBD2, as called in the table, went unchecked against the DNA. Germline V lookup: CDR1 SGHKS, CDR2 YYEKEE (reference sequence). The CDR3 has 21 amino acids, counting both end residues.

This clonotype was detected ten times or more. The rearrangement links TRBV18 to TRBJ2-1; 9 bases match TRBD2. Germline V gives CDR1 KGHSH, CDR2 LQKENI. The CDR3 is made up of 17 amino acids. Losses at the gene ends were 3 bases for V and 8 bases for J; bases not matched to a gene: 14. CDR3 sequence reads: CASSPTTLGGRVDEQFF. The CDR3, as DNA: TGTGCCAGCTCACCCACCACGCTAGGCGGGAGGGTGGATGAGCAGTTCTTC. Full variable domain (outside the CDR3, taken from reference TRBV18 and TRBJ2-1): NAGVMQNPRHLVRRRGQEARLRCSPMKGHSHVYWYRQLPEEGLKFMVYLQKENIIDESGMPKERFSAEFPKEGPSILRIQQVVRGDSAAYFCASSPTTLGGRVDEQFFGPGTRLTVL.

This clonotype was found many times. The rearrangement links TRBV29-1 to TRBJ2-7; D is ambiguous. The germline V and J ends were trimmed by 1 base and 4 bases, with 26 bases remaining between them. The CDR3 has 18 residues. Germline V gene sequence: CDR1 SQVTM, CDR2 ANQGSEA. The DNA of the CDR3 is TGCAGCGTTGAAGGACAAAAGTGGAATTCTTTATACGGGTACGAGCAGTACTTC. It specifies CSVEGQKWNSLYGYEQYF.